The rows below give T cell receptor beta chains drawn from one sample of a study of T cell responses to AZD1222 COVID-19 vaccine. Produced via immunoSEQ multiplex PCR; TCRdb's table is partial and in-frame only. The sample carries 95,000 to 110,000 clones, about 90% recorded once. The starting material was peripheral blood, obtained on day 0 of AZD1222 vaccination. These receptors were obtained from an adult in good health. CDR3s include the opening cysteine and the closing phenylalanine or tryptophan. A D gene is named only where the DNA matches it firmly. Expanded clones get a size class; other rows say once, few or many, or leave the size out.

abundance,j_gene,v_gene,d_gene,CDR3nt,CDR3aa
.,TRBJ2-7,TRBV5-1,TRBD2,TGCGCCAGCAGAGCCGGGGTAGCGGGACCCTACGAGCAGTACTTC,CASRAGVAGPYEQYF
.,TRBJ2-7,TRBV30,TRBD2,TGTGCCTGGAGCCCGGGAGGTGCAACCTACGAGCAGTACTTC,CAWSPGGATYEQYF
.,TRBJ2-2,TRBV7-9,TRBD1,TGTGCCAGCAGCACTCCAACCGGGACAGGGACCGGGGAGCTGTTTTTT,CASSTPTGTGTGELFF
.,TRBJ1-1,TRBV18,.,TGTGCCAGCTCACCAGACGACGGATCTGAAGCTTTCTTT,CASSPDDGSEAFF
.,TRBJ1-6,TRBV27,.,TGTGCCAGCAGTTTACGGTTGAGCTCCTATAATTCACCCCTCCACTTT,CASSLRLSSYNSPLHF
.,TRBJ1-5,TRBV28,.,TGTGCCAGCAGTTCCTATAATAGCAATCAGCCCCAGCATTTT,CASSSYNSNQPQHF
.,TRBJ1-1,TRBV18,.,TGTGCCAGCTCACCACCGGTGGCAGTCGGCACTGAAGCTTTCTTT,CASSPPVAVGTEAFF
.,TRBJ1-1,TRBV6-2/TRBV6-3,TRBD1,TGTGCCAGCAGTTTAGGGGGCGTCACTGAAGCTTTCTTT,CASSLGGVTEAFF
.,TRBJ2-1,TRBV5-8,TRBD2,TGTGCCAGCAGCTTCGGTAGCGGGAGGGCCTGGGACAATGAGCAGTTCTTC,CASSFGSGRAWDNEQFF
.,TRBJ2-3,TRBV28,TRBD2,TGTGCCAGCAGTTCTCCGGGACTAGCGGTATACACAGATACGCAGTATTTT,CASSSPGLAVYTDTQYF
.,TRBJ2-5,TRBV11-2,TRBD2,TGTGCCAGCAGCTTAAGACTAGCGGGAGCAATGGAGACCCAGTACTTC,CASSLRLAGAMETQYF
.,TRBJ2-2,TRBV15,TRBD2,TGTGCCACCAGGACTAGCGGGGACACCGGGGAGCTGTTTTTT,CATRTSGDTGELFF
.,TRBJ2-1,TRBV7-2,.,TGTGCCAGCGGGCCGATGGCTGGGAACAATGAGCAGTTCTTC,CASGPMAGNNEQFF
few,TRBJ1-5,TRBV5-6,.,TGTGCCAGCAGCTTTGCGGGGAGGTGGGGTCAGCCCCAGCATTTT,CASSFAGRWGQPQHF
.,TRBJ1-5,TRBV7-2,.,TGTGCCAGCAGCTTAAACTGGGCGAATCAGCCCCAGCATTTT,CASSLNWANQPQHF
.,TRBJ2-1,TRBV7-9,TRBD2,TGTGCCACCCCTTTAGCGGGAGCTTCCTACAATGAGCAGTTCTTC,CATPLAGASYNEQFF
.,TRBJ1-4,TRBV5-1,TRBD1,TGCGCCAGCAGCTCCGGACAGGGTGGTGAAAAACTGTTTTTT,CASSSGQGGEKLFF
.,TRBJ2-7,TRBV4-1,TRBD2,TGCGCCAGCAGCCAAGATACGACTAGCGGGAATTACGAGCAGTACTTC,CASSQDTTSGNYEQYF
.,TRBJ2-2,TRBV19,.,TGTGCCAGTAGTATACGGAGCTCGGTAGATTTAGGTACCGGGGAGCTGTTTTTT,CASSIRSSVDLGTGELFF
.,TRBJ2-7,TRBV29-1,.,TGCAGCGTTGAGATCGTCGGGGAGCAGTACTTC,CSVEIVGEQYF
.,TRBJ1-4,TRBV28,.,TGTGCCAGCGGCAACGAGGTCGGACATGAAAAACTGTTTTTT,CASGNEVGHEKLFF
.,TRBJ2-1,TRBV20-1,.,TGCAGTGCTTTAGGGAACAATGAGCAGTTCTTC,CSALGNNEQFF
.,TRBJ1-1,TRBV12-3/TRBV12-4,.,TGTGCCAGCAGTTCAGGGGCGAGGGAAGCTTTCTTT,CASSSGAREAFF